The clone carrying this TCR beta chain was found a few times. What it binds is not known. This entry comes from a study of T cells after yellow fever vaccination. Notes on the study in general: The secondary response was weaker but peaked faster, day 5 versus 15. A minor fraction of clonotypes spanned both CD4 and CD8 compartments.

V lost 2 bases and J lost 2, with 12 bases in between. The CDR3 consists of 15 residues. Germline-derived CDR1 and CDR2 are SGDLS and YYNGEE. One entry per CDR3 protein results from TCRdb running MiXCR on the 5' RACE reads. Of 450,000 to 650,000 distinct CDR3 sequences listed, about a fifth are singletons. The receptor comes from a man aged 18 to 29 who received the YFV17D yellow fever vaccine. The chain employs TRBV9 and TRBJ2-3, with D perhaps matching TRBD1 (5 bases). The input for sequencing was PBMCs, taken less than 25 days after the first yellow fever vaccination. The chain's CDR3 is CASSVDGHLTDTQYF. CDR3 coding DNA: TGTGCCAGCAGCGTGGATGGACACCTCACAGATACGCAGTATTTT.